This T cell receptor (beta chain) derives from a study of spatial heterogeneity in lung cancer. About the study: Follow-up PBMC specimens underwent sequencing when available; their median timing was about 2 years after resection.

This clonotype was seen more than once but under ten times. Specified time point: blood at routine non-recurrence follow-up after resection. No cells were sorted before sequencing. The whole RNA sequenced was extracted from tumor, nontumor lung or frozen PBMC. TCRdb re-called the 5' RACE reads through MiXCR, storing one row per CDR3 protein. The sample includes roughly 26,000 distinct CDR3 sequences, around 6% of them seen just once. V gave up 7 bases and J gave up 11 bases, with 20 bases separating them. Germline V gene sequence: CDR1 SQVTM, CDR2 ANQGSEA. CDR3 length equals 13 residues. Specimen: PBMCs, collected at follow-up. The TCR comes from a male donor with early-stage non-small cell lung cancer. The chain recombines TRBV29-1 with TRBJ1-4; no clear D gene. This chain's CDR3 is CSAMEGLMSKLFF. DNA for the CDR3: TGCAGCGCCATGGAGGGCTTAATGAGCAAACTGTTTTTT.